The present entry profiles one T cell receptor beta chain with its context. It has no known antigen specificity. Qualities for individual bases were not recorded, and no much larger clone is one base off. The data were taken from a study of vaccination effects on CD4 cells after COVID-19 (dated by TCRdb to about 2022). Turning to the overall study: Each participant got two doses of an mRNA SARS-CoV-2 vaccine, either BNT162b2 or mRNA-1273. In the study, cultures from other donors were sequenced using the Oncomine TCR Beta short-read assay on an Illumina iSeq 100. A total of approximately 9 COVID-19 convalescent patients and a handful of SARS-CoV-2-naive healthy vaccine recipients were included in the full study. The study compared SARS-CoV-2 spike-specific CD4+ TCR repertoires before and after mRNA vaccination in COVID-19 convalescent patients and infection-naive vaccine recipients.

Results and caveats for the whole study, not just this receptor: Marked clonal contraction was observed in both infection-induced and vaccine-induced clones at late post-vaccination timepoints, consistent with waning T cell responses. Among healthy vaccine recipients, nearly all vaccine-induced clones were SARS-CoV-2 mono-reactive, and only 1 of 255 was cross-reactive with common cold coronaviruses. The study was limited by a small number of convalescent patients and lacked early post-infection timepoints.

The ViraFEST assay stimulated PBMC with viral peptide pools and then used TCR sequencing to identify antigen-specific CD4+ T cell clonotypes by expansion. After approximately eleven days of culture, CD4+ T cells were isolated with the EasySep CD4+ T cell isolation kit. Negative nucleocapsid antibody results before and after vaccination confirmed that the healthy vaccine recipients had no prior SARS-CoV-2 infection. Each well held fewer than 2.5 million PBMC cultured in IMDM containing roughly 4.9% human AB serum, about 10 IU/ml IL-2 and gentamicin, along with around 11 ug/ml peptides. Half of the culture medium was replaced with fresh IL-2-containing medium on days 3 and 7. Each peptide stimulation condition was cultured in triplicate wells unless otherwise noted. PBMC were separated from whole blood using Ficoll-Paque Plus gradient centrifugation and were then either cryopreserved at -140C or used fresh. The overlapping peptide pools covered the spike proteins of SARS-CoV-2 as well as those of the common cold coronaviruses HCoV-NL63, HCoV-OC43 and HCoV-229E. The QIAamp micro DNA kit was used to extract genomic DNA from the cultured CD4+ T cells.

Receptor amplification or capture employed the immunoSEQ multiplex PCR assay. DNA from the cultured, isolated CD4+ T cells was subjected to TCR beta CDR3 sequencing. As for the original processing: The analysis removed non-productive TCR sequences, trimmed reads to the CDR3 region, and retained only CDR3s that were 7 or more amino acids long. Antigen-specific clonotypes were identified with the MANAFEST web app by comparing expansion in peptide wells against reference cultures. To be called positive, a clone needed expansion at FDR<0.05 compared with the reference and with all other wells, an odds ratio greater than 5, and a frequency greater than 0.1% in two replicate wells. Cross-reactive clonotypes were defined as significantly expanded in SARS-CoV-2 spike wells and in at least one common cold coronavirus spike condition. Using the stringdist R package, CDR3 similarity was measured by Levenshtein distance, and unrooted trees were constructed with ape in R 3.6.1. TCRdb took over this immuneACCESS table, retaining in-frame rearrangements with V and J assigned. Such tables are incomplete; in checked studies, under half of the missing clones stem from an unresolved V gene, and the remainder is unexplained. V, J and clone size were drawn from that table, and D and trimming were deduced from the DNA. The sample records fewer than 25,000 clones, approximately 64% of which are singletons. Clones ranked in the top ten supply under 15% of the sample.

The V end loses 5 bases and the J end loses 7 bases, and a stretch of 11 bases separates them. From its cysteine to its phenylalanine, the CDR3 spans 12 amino acids. Only the CDR3 DNA stays, 36 bases, in frame from base 1. The source of this sequence is a human donor who received a COVID-19 vaccine. Sequencing was performed on CD4+ T cells from PBMCs cultured with HCoV-OC43 spike peptides, taken before COVID-19 vaccination. The cell subset or site label for this specimen denotes: HCoV-OC43 spike overlapping peptide pool stimulation. This sequence uses TRBV12-3 or TRBV12-4 and TRBJ2-5; no D segment can be confidently identified. The CDR3 loop reads CASSATPWTQYF. The nucleotide sequence reads as follows: TGTGCCAGCAGTGCCACCCCATGGACCCAGTACTTC.